The next 16 T cell receptor beta chains were all read from a single sample in a study of blood T cell repertoires in COVID-19. Sequencing used immunoSEQ multiplex PCR; TCRdb keeps in-frame clones, though not all of them. The sample has about 120,000 clones, roughly 84% seen once. The specimen sequenced was PBMCs or T cells enriched from blood (not recorded which). The source of these receptors is a woman aged 25 to 45 who had recovered from COVID-19.

This chain joins TRBV19 and TRBJ1-5, with 8 bases fitting TRBD1. Germline assignment: CDR1 LNHDA and CDR2 SQIVND (reference sequence). V gave up 5 bases and J gave up 8 bases; unmatched junction bases: 11. CDR3 length: 15 amino acids. DNA of the CDR3: TGTGCCAGTAGTCTGAAAGGACAGGGATGGGAGCCCCAGCATTTT. Protein: CASSLKGQGWEPQHF.

The genes are TRBV30 and TRBJ2-1; the D gene is possibly TRBD1 (6 bases). Trimming took 0 bases from V and 10 from J, leaving 13 bases between them. Germline CDR1 is GTSNPN and CDR2 is SVGIG (reference sequence). The CDR3 runs to 13 residues. In nucleotides, the CDR3 is TGTGCCTGGAGTGTCCTGACACAGGGAGAGCAGTTCTTC. Protein product: CAWSVLTQGEQFF.

About this clone itself: The same CDR3 also results from other DNA sequences found in this sample. V gene TRBV5-1 combines with J gene TRBJ2-7, with 7 nucleotides matching TRBD1. Germline V CDR1 and CDR2: SGHRS, YFSETQ. Losses at the gene ends were 3 bases for V and 2 bases for J; bases not matched to a gene: 5. There are 14 residues in the CDR3. The chain's CDR3 is CASSYRQGPYEQYF. The CDR3 nucleotides read TGCGCCAGCAGCTATAGACAGGGACCCTACGAGCAGTACTTC. Full variable domain (remainder filled in from reference TRBV5-1 and TRBJ2-7): KAGVTQTPRYLIKTRGQQVTLSCSPISGHRSVSWYQQTPGQGLQFLFEYFSETQRNKGNFPGRFSGRQFSNSRSEMNVSTLELGDSALYLCASSYRQGPYEQYFGPGTRLTVT.

This chain uses TRBV11-2 with TRBJ1-1; 8 bases align to TRBD1. The CDR3 has 13 residues. The J segment lost 4 bases and the V segment lost 4 bases, leaving 2 bases of the junction unmatched. Per the germline V gene, CDR1 is SGHAT and CDR2 is FQNNGV. The CDR3 nucleotides are TGTGCCAGCAGCTCAGACAGGGGCACTGAAGCTTTCTTT. Protein product: CASSSDRGTEAFF.

The V call is TRBV9, the J call TRBJ2-3, with a possible D match to TRBD1 (6 bases). The CDR3 has 13 residues. Germline loops: CDR1 SGDLS, CDR2 YYNGEE. V was pared by 4 bases and J by 5 bases, with 11 bases between. The CDR3 DNA is TGTGCCAGCAGCTTTACAGGGATAGATACGCAGTATTTT. It translates to CASSFTGIDTQYF.

The rearrangement links TRBV5-4 to TRBJ2-1; 7 bases map to TRBD2. The CDR3 extends over 17 amino acids. J lost 7 bases, V lost 4 bases, and 17 bases had no gene match. Germline V gives CDR1 SGHNT, CDR2 YYREEE (reference sequence). CDR3 protein: CASSPVGAGRRSNEQFF. For the CDR3, the DNA is TGTGCCAGCAGCCCTGTTGGAGCCGGGAGGAGGAGTAATGAGCAGTTCTTC.

The genes are TRBV5-1 and TRBJ1-6; TRBD1 aligns across 7 bases. The CDR3 runs 13 residues. Looked up from germline, CDR1 is SGHRS and CDR2 is YFSETQ. Trimming took 1 base from V and 11 from J; bases not matched to a gene: 3. The CDR3: CASSLTGVPPLHF. Written as DNA, the CDR3 is TGCGCCAGCAGCTTGACAGGGGTTCCACCCCTCCACTTT.

The chain carries TRBV28 and TRBJ1-2; D gene unclear. This CDR3 region has 14 residues. V lost 7 bases and J lost 2, with 14 bases in between. Germline CDR1 reads MDHEN; CDR2 reads SYDVKM. CDR3 protein: CASNSPGGNYGYTF. Here the CDR3 DNA reads TGTGCCAGCAACTCCCCGGGAGGAAACTATGGCTACACCTTC.

DNA of the CDR3: TGCGCCAGCAGCCAAGTAGCGGGAGTTTGGGGCGGGGAGCTGTTTTTT. Protein: CASSQVAGVWGGELFF. The chain has TRBV4-1 and TRBJ2-2; 9 bases are shared with TRBD2. Per germline, CDR1 MGHRA and CDR2 YSYEKL. Unmatched junction bases numbered 7, after V lost 1 base and J lost 7 bases. This CDR3 spans 16 amino acids.

The rearrangement uses TRBV5-1 and TRBJ1-6; 7 bases line up with TRBD1. The CDR3 is 14 amino acids. V trimming: 8 bases; J trimming: 7 bases; junction bases outside the gene matches: 9. Germline CDR1 and CDR2: SGHRS and YFSETQ. This CDR3 is CASKTGTANSPLHF. Here the CDR3 DNA reads TGCGCCAGTAAGACCGGGACAGCCAATTCACCCCTCCACTTT.

This chain links TRBV30 with TRBJ2-7; 7 bases align to TRBD2. J gave up 2 bases and V 5 bases, and 6 bases lay outside the gene matches. CDR1 and CDR2 (germline): GTSNPN, SVGIG (reference sequence). The CDR3 extends over 13 amino acids. The CDR3 loop is CAWGASGPYEQYF. CDR3 DNA sequence: TGTGCCTGGGGTGCTAGCGGACCCTACGAGCAGTACTTC.

This rearrangement joins TRBV4-1 to TRBJ2-3, with 7 bases matching TRBD2. Germline CDR1 MGHRA, CDR2 YSYEKL. Unmatched junction bases numbered 9, after V lost 5 bases and J lost 4 bases. The CDR3 length is 15 residues. DNA for the CDR3: TGCGCCAGCAGCTTCAGGACTCGGGGGGCAGATACGCAGTATTTT. The encoded protein is CASSFRTRGADTQYF.

V gene TRBV10-3 combines with J gene TRBJ2-7; 13 positions match TRBD2. CDR1 is ENHRY and CDR2 is SYGVKD in the germline V gene. With V trimmed by 6 bases and J by 5 bases, 4 bases remained unmatched. This CDR3 comprises 14 residues. CDR3 DNA sequence: TGTGCCATCAGCGCCGGACTAGCGGGAGACGAGCAGTACTTC. Its translation is CAISAGLAGDEQYF.

The chain recombines TRBV7-8 with TRBJ1-4; weak D call: TRBD1 (6 bases). Deletions cut 0 bases from V and 4 bases from J, with 12 bases between. The CDR3 is made up of 16 amino acids. The germline V gene has CDR1 SGHVS and CDR2 FQNEAQ. CDR3 amino acids: CASSLAPTGRNEKLFF. Here the CDR3 DNA reads TGTGCCAGCAGCTTAGCGCCGACAGGACGTAATGAAAAACTGTTTTTT.

This sequence joins TRBV6-2 or TRBV6-3 and TRBJ2-4; 8 bases align to TRBD1. Germline CDR1 and CDR2: MNHEY and SVGEGT. The CDR3 length is 14 residues. V was pared by 0 bases and J by 6 bases, with 1 base of the junction left unmatched. This CDR3 is CASSYSGQGNIQYF. As DNA, the CDR3 is TGTGCCAGCAGTTACTCCGGACAGGGAAACATTCAGTACTTC.

The gene calls are TRBV4-1 and TRBJ1-5; TRBD1 might be the D (5 bases). This CDR3 contains 17 residues. The germline gives CDR1 MGHRA, CDR2 YSYEKL. V lost 0 bases and J 0 bases, leaving 12 bases between the germline ends. The CDR3 loop reads CASSQDLPTVSNQPQHF. The CDR3 nucleotides read TGCGCCAGCAGCCAAGATTTACCGACAGTTAGCAATCAGCCCCAGCATTTT.